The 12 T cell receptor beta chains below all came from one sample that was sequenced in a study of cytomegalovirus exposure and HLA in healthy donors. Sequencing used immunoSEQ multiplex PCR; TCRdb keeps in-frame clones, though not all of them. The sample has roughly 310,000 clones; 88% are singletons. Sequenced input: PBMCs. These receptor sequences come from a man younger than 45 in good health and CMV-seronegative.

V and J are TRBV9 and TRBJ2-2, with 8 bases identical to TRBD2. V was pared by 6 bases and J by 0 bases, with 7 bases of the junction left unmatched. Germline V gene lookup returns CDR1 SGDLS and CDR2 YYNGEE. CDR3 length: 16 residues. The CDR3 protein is CASTRGSGANTGELFF. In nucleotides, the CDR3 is TGTGCCAGCACCAGAGGTAGCGGGGCGAACACCGGGGAGCTGTTTTTT.

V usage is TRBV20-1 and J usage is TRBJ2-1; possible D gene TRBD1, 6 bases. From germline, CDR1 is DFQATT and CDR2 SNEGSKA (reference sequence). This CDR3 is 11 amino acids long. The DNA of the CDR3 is TGCAGCCCTAGGACAGACAATGAGCAGTTCTTC. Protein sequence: CSPRTDNEQFF.

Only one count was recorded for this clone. The CDR3 sequence is CASSRSGTSGGADTQYF. The DNA for the CDR3 is TGCGCCAGCAGCCGCTCCGGGACTAGCGGGGGGGCAGATACGCAGTATTTT. V gene TRBV4-1 combines with J gene TRBJ2-3; 16 bases map to TRBD2. The CDR3 is 17 residues long. The junction had 5 bases not matched to a gene; V was cut back by 4 bases and J by 4 bases. Germline lookup yields CDR1 MGHRA and CDR2 YSYEKL.

DNA of the CDR3: TGTGCCAGCTCACCACCGATGGCAAGTCAACACGAGCAGTACTTC. Amino acid sequence: CASSPPMASQHEQYF. The chain uses TRBV18 and TRBJ2-7, with unresolved D. The germline V gene encodes CDR1 KGHSH and CDR2 LQKENI. V was clipped by 0 bases and J by 5 bases, with 14 bases between them. The CDR3 length is 15 residues.

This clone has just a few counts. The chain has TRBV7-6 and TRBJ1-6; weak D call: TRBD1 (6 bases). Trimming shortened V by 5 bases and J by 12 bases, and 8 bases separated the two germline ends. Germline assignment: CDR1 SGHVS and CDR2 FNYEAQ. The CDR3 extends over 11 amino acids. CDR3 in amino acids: CASSPDRPLHF. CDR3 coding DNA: TGTGCCAGCAGCCCGGACAGACCCCTCCACTTT.

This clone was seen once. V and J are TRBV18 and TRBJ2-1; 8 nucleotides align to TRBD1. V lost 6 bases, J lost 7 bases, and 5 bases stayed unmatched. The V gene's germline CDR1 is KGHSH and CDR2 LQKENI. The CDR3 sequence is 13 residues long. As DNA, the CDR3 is TGTGCCAGCTCGCAAACAGGGGGGAATGAGCAGTTCTTC. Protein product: CASSQTGGNEQFF. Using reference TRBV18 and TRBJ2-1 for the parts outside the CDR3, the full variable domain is NAGVMQNPRHLVRRRGQEARLRCSPMKGHSHVYWYRQLPEEGLKFMVYLQKENIIDESGMPKERFSAEFPKEGPSILRIQQVVRGDSAAYFCASSQTGGNEQFFGPGTRLTVL.

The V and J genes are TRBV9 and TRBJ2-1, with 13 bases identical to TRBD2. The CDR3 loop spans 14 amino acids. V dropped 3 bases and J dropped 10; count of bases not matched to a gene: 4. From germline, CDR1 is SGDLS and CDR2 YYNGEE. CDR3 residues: CASSGTSGGLEQFF. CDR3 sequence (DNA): TGTGCCAGCAGCGGGACTAGCGGGGGATTAGAGCAGTTCTTC.

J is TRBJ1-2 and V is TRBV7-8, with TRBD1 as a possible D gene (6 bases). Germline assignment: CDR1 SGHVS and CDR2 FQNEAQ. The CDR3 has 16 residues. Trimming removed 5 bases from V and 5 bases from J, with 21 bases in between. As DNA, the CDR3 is TGTGCCAGCAGCGAGGGGGACGCCATGAATCCGTATGGCTACACCTTC. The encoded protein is CASSEGDAMNPYGYTF. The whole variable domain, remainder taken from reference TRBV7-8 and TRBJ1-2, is GAGVSQSPRYKVAKRGQDVALRCDPISGHVSLFWYQQALGQGPEFLTYFQNEAQLDKSGLPSDRFFAERPEGSVSTLKIQRTQQEDSAVYLCASSEGDAMNPYGYTFGSGTRLTVV.

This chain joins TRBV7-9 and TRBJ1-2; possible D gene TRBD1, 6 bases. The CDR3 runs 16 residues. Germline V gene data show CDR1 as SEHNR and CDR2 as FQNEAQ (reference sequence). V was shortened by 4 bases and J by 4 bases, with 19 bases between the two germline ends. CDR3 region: CASSSERTAFLYGYTF. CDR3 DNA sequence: TGTGCCAGCAGCTCGGAGAGGACAGCTTTCCTCTATGGCTACACCTTC.

The CDR3 DNA sequence: TGTGCCAGCAGCGATGCCTACAGCAATCAGCCCCAGCATTTT. This codes for CASSDAYSNQPQHF. This chain joins TRBV6-5 and TRBJ1-5; D is unclear. CDR1 is MNHEY, CDR2 SVGAGI, per germline. V lost 6 bases and J 1 base, leaving 10 bases between the germline ends. This CDR3 is 14 amino acids long.

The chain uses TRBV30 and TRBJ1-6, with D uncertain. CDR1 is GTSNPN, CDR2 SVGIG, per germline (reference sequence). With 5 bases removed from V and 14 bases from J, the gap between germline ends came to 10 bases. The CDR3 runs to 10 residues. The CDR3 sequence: CAWGGRSLHF. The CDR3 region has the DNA TGTGCCTGGGGAGGGAGGTCCCTCCACTTT.

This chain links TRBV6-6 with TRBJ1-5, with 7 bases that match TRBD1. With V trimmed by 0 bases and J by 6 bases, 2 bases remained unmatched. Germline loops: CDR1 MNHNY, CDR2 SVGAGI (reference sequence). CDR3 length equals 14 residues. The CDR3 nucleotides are TGTGCCAGCAGTTACTCAGGGGGCAGTCAGCCCCAGCATTTT. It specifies CASSYSGGSQPQHF.